This T cell receptor beta chain was found in a study of graft-versus-host responses after intestinal transplantation. As concerns this clone: Its specificity is unknown.

Study results and caveats: Present in recipient marrow, GvH clones included some that appeared first in ileum or blood.

TCRdb keeps only in-frame clones here, not all; method: immunoSEQ multiplex PCR. The sample shows roughly 80,000 clones, around 87% of them seen only once. Germline CDR1 is MRHNA and CDR2 is SNTAGT. The CDR3 sequence is 15 residues long. The trim removed 0 bases at V and 3 bases at J, leaving 1 base unmatched. The V gene is TRBV6-4, the J gene TRBJ2-3, with TRBD2 matching over 9 bases. The sample was unstimulated CD8+ T cells sorted from spleen or lymph node cells, taken before transplant. This sequence was found in a human donor who was the organ donor for an intestinal transplant. The CDR3 nucleotides are TGTGCCAGCAGTGACTCTGGACTAGCGACAGATACGCAGTATTTT. Protein: CASSDSGLATDTQYF.